The present T cell receptor beta chain was sequenced within a study of shared clonotypes between healthy human individuals (dated by TCRdb to 2018 to 2020). Regarding the research as a whole: Three men and two women, aged 18 to 49 years, made up the cohort. For each donor, CD4 naive and CD4 memory were each given three plates, CD8 naive was given two plates, and CD8 memory was given one plate. Blood TCR repertoires of several healthy adults were deeply sequenced to estimate repertoire size and the extent of clonotype sharing between individuals. Different laboratories and diverse techniques were used to prepare libraries and sequence TCR repertoires, to increase sequencing depth and limit assay-specific biases. Per donor, leukapheresis produced somewhere between about 0.94 and 9 billion PBMCs.

Using the deep immunoSEQ assay, multiplex PCR amplified TCR CDR3 regions from genomic DNA. For each cell subset, the extracted genomic DNA was distributed evenly across all wells of several immunoSEQ 96-well plates, and each plate served as one replicate. For sorted subsets, each replicate PCR was loaded with approximately 0.2 ug genomic DNA, equivalent to 30,000 or so T cell genomes. Purified libraries were quantified with a Qubit 3.0 fluorometer, sized on a Bioanalyzer 2100, and re-quantified with the KAPA Library Quantification kit. A separate single-read 150-cycle Illumina NextSeq 550 flow cell was used to sequence each immunoSEQ 96-well plate. The original methods were these. Because the immunoSEQ output included only junctional sequences and no quality scores, the filtering could not be the same as the filtering used for full-length reads. To assign V/J genes and CDR3, sequences were annotated using PyIR, a Python wrapper for IgBLAST v1.9, with IMGT germline references. Reads with weak V/J assignments (E-value above 1e-6), missing CDR3, stop codons, out-of-frame junctions, or ambiguous translated residues were removed. V3J clonotypes were defined by identical inferred V gene, J gene, and CDR3 amino acid sequence. Percentage overlap between repertoires was calculated by dividing the number of shared unique clonotypes by the size of the smaller repertoire. Richness of each repertoire was evaluated using RTK rarefaction, the Chao1 estimator, and Recon v2.1 estimates of unobserved clonotypes. OLGA was used to compute generation probabilities for all TCRbeta clonotypes that the gDNA method yielded from a handful of donors. This immuneACCESS table, as held by TCRdb, lists in-frame sequences with V and J called but not all clones. Of the missing ones, under half trace to an unresolved V gene in checked studies; the others have no known cause. D and trimming come from the DNA, and the V and J calls and clone size come from that table. This sample lists around 1.4 million clones; roughly 98.5% were detected once. The ten biggest clones cover 0.36% of the sample.

Overall study results and their limits: Clonotypes shared by all four sorted-subset donors showed higher generation probabilities than non-shared clonotypes. Approximately 4.8% of naive CD4, roughly 3.5% of naive CD8, 2% to 2.5% of memory CD4, and 0.4% of memory CD8 clonotypes were shared across a handful of donors. Even with the large sequencing depth, rarefaction of the sorted-subset datasets indicated that sequencing was incomplete. Naive subsets generally had larger estimated clonotype richness than memory subsets did. Pairwise subsampling led to the expectation that sequencing depth would affect the degree of clonotype sharing among donors. Sampling was restricted to blood, and TCR repertoires in tissue are likely to differ from TCR repertoires in blood. The small number of donors limited the genetic and exposure-history diversity represented.

Including the terminal cysteine and phenylalanine, the CDR3 comprises 14 residues. The DNA shown is the 42-base CDR3, in frame from base 1. CDR1 and CDR2 were assigned from the germline V gene as SGDLS and YYNGEE. V loses 3 bases of germline sequence and J loses 7 bases, and the interval between the two ends is 14 bases. This clone was detected once. The target of this receptor is not known. No clone much larger than this one lies a single base away; base qualities are absent. The donors were healthy, HIV-negative adults who had no recently reported acute infections or vaccinations. Every donor was a Caucasian adult living in Nashville, Tennessee, USA. Magnetic negative selection was used to enrich CD4+ T cells, after which naive cells were positively selected on CD45RA and the negative fraction became the memory subset. Blood was collected by leukapheresis, and PBMCs were isolated by Ficoll-Histopaque density gradient centrifugation and then cryopreserved in liquid nitrogen vapor phase. Analytical flow cytometry was used to check the purity and quantity of every magnetically sorted T cell population. Each sorted fraction had its genomic DNA isolated and then quantified by UV absorbance on a Nanodrop 2000c.

The sequencing sample was made of naive CD4+ T cells sorted from blood. Read against the paper, the sample's cell subset or site label means: CD45RA+ positively selected. The V and J genes are TRBV9 and TRBJ2-1, and perhaps TRBD2 as D gene, on 6 matching bases. The clonotype originates from a man under 40 in good health. In nucleotides, the sequence is TGTGCCAGCAGCGAATTTAGCGGATGGAATGAGCAGTTCTTC. This gives the protein CASSEFSGWNEQFF.